Listed here are 14 T cell receptor beta chains from one sample, sequenced in a study of PD-1 blockade in classical Hodgkin lymphoma. Relapses following autologous stem cell transplantation were seen in all patients, with brentuximab vedotin exposure varying. Clones were sequenced by immunoSEQ multiplex PCR, and TCRdb holds only the in-frame ones, with some missing. The table includes almost 85,000 clones, approximately 91% detected once. Here the sequenced sample was peripheral blood mononuclear cells (PBMCs), taken at baseline. The receptor source for this set is a human donor with classical Hodgkin lymphoma.

The table lists this clone with a count of one. The V call is TRBV15, the J call TRBJ1-5; the D is unclear. The V end lost 6 bases, the J end lost 1 base, and 13 bases lay between the germline ends. The length of the CDR3 is 15 residues. Per germline, CDR1 LNHNV and CDR2 YYDKDF (reference sequence). CDR3 nucleotide sequence: TGTGCCACCAGTCCTGATTATTGGAGCAATCAGCCCCAGCATTTT. Its translation is CATSPDYWSNQPQHF. The full variable domain, completed using reference TRBV15 and TRBJ1-5, is DAMVIQNPRYQVTQFGKPVTLSCSQTLNHNVMYWYQQKSSQAPKLLFHYYDKDFNNEADTPDNFQSRRPNTSFCFLDIRSPGLGDTAMYLCATSPDYWSNQPQHFGDGTRLSIL.

In DNA form, the CDR3 reads TGTGCCAGCTCGGGACTAGCGGGAGCCTACAATGAGCAGTTCTTC. Its protein product is CASSGLAGAYNEQFF. The V call is TRBV6-5, the J call TRBJ2-1, with 14 nucleotides matching TRBD2. The CDR3 runs to 15 residues. The germline CDR1 and CDR2 sequences are MNHEY and SVGAGI. V was pared by 8 bases and J by 2 bases, with 2 bases of the junction left unmatched.

In nucleotides, the CDR3 is TGTGCCAGCAGTGAAGAGAGGGAAGGAAAACTGTTTTTT. Its translation: CASSEEREGKLFF. The chain has TRBV2 and TRBJ1-4; unclear D gene. The CDR3 is 13 amino acids. V gave up 1 base and J gave up 10 bases, with 10 bases separating them. The germline CDR1 and CDR2 sequences are SNHLY and FYNNEI. Full variable domain (outside the CDR3, taken from reference TRBV2 and TRBJ1-4): EPEVTQTPSHQVTQMGQEVILRCVPISNHLYFYWYRQILGQKVEFLVSFYNNEISEKSEIFDDQFSVERPDGSNFTLKIRSTKLEDSAMYFCASSEEREGKLFFGSGTQLSVL.

This clone was seen more than once but under ten times. J is TRBJ2-1 and V is TRBV5-6; 8 bases map to TRBD2. Germline V gene sequence: CDR1 SGHDT, CDR2 YYEEEE. J lost 0 bases, V lost 5 bases, and 10 bases had no gene match. The CDR3 consists of 17 residues. The CDR3 region is CASSYPTGGSSYNEQFF. CDR3 DNA: TGTGCCAGCAGTTATCCTACGGGAGGGTCCTCCTACAATGAGCAGTTCTTC.

This chain links TRBV2 with TRBJ2-5; 8 bases agree with TRBD1. The V and J ends lost 6 bases and 1 base, in that order; junction bases with no gene match: 13. Germline values: CDR1 SNHLY, CDR2 FYNNEI. This CDR3 has 17 amino acids. The CDR3 loop is CASRAQLGQGAQETQYF. In DNA, the CDR3 is TGTGCCAGCAGAGCCCAACTGGGGCAGGGGGCCCAAGAGACCCAGTACTTC.

This chain uses TRBV27 with TRBJ1-3; D gene ambiguous. This CDR3 contains 16 residues. Germline V gene sequence: CDR1 MNHEY, CDR2 SMNVEV (reference sequence). Trimming took 4 bases from V and 0 from J, leaving 13 bases between them. This CDR3 is CASSSLGPGSGNTIYF. As DNA, the CDR3 is TGTGCCAGCAGTTCCCTCGGACCGGGCTCTGGAAACACCATATATTTT.

The chain is built from TRBV4-3 and TRBJ2-1; TRBD2 aligns across 7 bases. J lost 5 bases, V lost 3 bases, and 7 bases had no gene match. CDR3 length equals 15 residues. Germline V gene data show CDR1 as LGHNA and CDR2 as YSLEER. The CDR3 spells CASSQPGLPNNEQFF. DNA for the CDR3: TGCGCCAGCAGCCAGCCGGGACTACCAAACAATGAGCAGTTCTTC.

The chain is built from TRBV4-1 and TRBJ1-2, with D unclear. The germline V and J ends were trimmed by 1 base and 8 bases, with 20 bases remaining between them. The CDR3 length is 16 residues. The germline V gene encodes CDR1 MGHRA and CDR2 YSYEKL. CDR3 coding DNA: TGCGCCAGCAGCCAAGTTTTAGGCCGCGGAGGCTACGGCTACACCTTC. It codes for CASSQVLGRGGYGYTF.

The V gene is TRBV5-6, the J gene TRBJ2-1, with TRBD1 matching 8 bases. Trimming took 3 bases from V and 5 from J; bases not matched to a gene: 4. This CDR3 has 14 amino acids. Germline loops: CDR1 SGHDT, CDR2 YYEEEE. The CDR3 sequence is CASSSRDRHNEQFF. The DNA of the CDR3 is TGTGCCAGCAGCTCCCGGGACAGGCACAATGAGCAGTTCTTC.

This clone showed up just a few times. The rearrangement links TRBV10-2 to TRBJ1-5; D is perhaps TRBD1 (5 bases). CDR1 and CDR2 from the germline V gene are WSHSY and SAAADI. Trimming shortened V by 8 bases and J by 0 bases, and 8 bases separated the two germline ends. There are 13 residues in the CDR3. CDR3 in DNA: TGCGCCAGCCAAGGGGTTAGCAATCAGCCCCAGCATTTT. Its translation is CASQGVSNQPQHF.

V usage is TRBV6-5 and J usage is TRBJ2-2; D gene ambiguous. Trimming shortened V by 2 bases and J by 3 bases, and 4 bases separated the two germline ends. Per germline, CDR1 MNHEY and CDR2 SVGAGI. This CDR3 is 13 amino acids long. The CDR3 nucleotides read TGTGCCAGCAGTTACCTCGACACCGGGGAGCTGTTTTTT. This encodes CASSYLDTGELFF.

The genes are TRBV14 and TRBJ2-3; the D gene is possibly TRBD1 (6 bases). Trimming took off 5 bases at V and 2 bases at J, with 14 bases between the two ends. CDR3 size: 15 residues. Germline loops: CDR1 SGHDN, CDR2 FVKESK. This chain's CDR3 is CASSKYRAPTDTQYF. For the CDR3, the DNA is TGTGCCAGCAGCAAGTACAGGGCCCCCACAGATACGCAGTATTTT.

There are a few counts of this clone. The chain links TRBV27 to TRBJ2-7; D ambiguous. The CDR3 is made up of 13 amino acids. The V gene's germline CDR1 is MNHEY and CDR2 SMNVEV (reference sequence). V shed 2 bases and J shed 6 bases, with 11 bases lying between them. CDR3 protein: CASSLMSSGEQYF. The CDR3 DNA reads as TGTGCCAGCAGTTTAATGAGTTCCGGCGAGCAGTACTTC.

This chain links TRBV28 with TRBJ1-2; 10 nucleotides align to TRBD1. The germline gives CDR1 MDHEN, CDR2 SYDVKM. V shed 5 bases, J shed 6 bases, and the junction held 9 bases outside the gene matches. CDR3 length: 15 amino acids. In nucleotides, the CDR3 is TGTGCCAGCAGTCCGCCGACAGGGGGCGCAAATGGCTACACCTTC. Translating gives CASSPPTGGANGYTF.